One sample yielded the 14 T cell receptor beta chains listed below, sequenced in a study of a mutant IDH1 vaccine in newly diagnosed glioma (dated by TCRdb to the early 2020s). Library preparation was by the immunoSEQ multiplex PCR assay. TCRdb provides this immuneACCESS table in a form limited to in-frame rearrangements. Some clones are lacking; in checked studies, under half of them reflect an unresolved V gene, and why the rest are absent is not known. This sample lists more than 35,000 clones; around 85% were detected once. Clones ranked in the top ten supply around 1.7% of the sample. For these TCRs, the target antigens are not known. The sample's time point label, in plain terms: week 5, during vaccination. A 20-mer mutant IDH1 peptide at 300 micrograms in Montanide made up each vaccine dose, which was injected subcutaneously together with topical imiquimod. Sequencing used PBMCs, obtained from a glioma patient whose treatment included an IDH1 peptide vaccine. Source of these receptors: a middle-aged man with glioma.

CDR3 DNA sequence: TGTGCCAGCGAGGGTTCTGGAAACACCATATATTTT. This encodes CASEGSGNTIYF. V usage is TRBV6-5 and J usage is TRBJ1-3; D ambiguous. Trimming left V 8 bases short and J 1 base short, with 6 bases between. This CDR3 spans 12 amino acids. The germline V gene has CDR1 MNHEY and CDR2 SVGAGI.

This clone was seen only a few times. CDR3 sequence: CASTARDEQFF. The CDR3, as DNA: TGTGCCAGCACCGCCCGGGATGAGCAGTTCTTC. The V call is TRBV27, the J call TRBJ2-1; no definite D call. Trimming pared 7 bases from V and 8 bases from J, leaving 9 bases between. The length of the CDR3 is 11 residues. Germline V gene lookup returns CDR1 MNHEY and CDR2 SMNVEV (reference sequence).

The chain has TRBV6-5 and TRBJ2-1; the D gene is possibly TRBD2 (5 bases). Trimming pared 6 bases from V and 9 bases from J, leaving 9 bases between. Germline assignment: CDR1 MNHEY and CDR2 SVGAGI. The CDR3 loop spans 11 amino acids. This CDR3 is CASRRRGEQFF. The CDR3 DNA is TGTGCCAGCAGAAGACGGGGTGAGCAGTTCTTC.

The chain has TRBV5-1 and TRBJ2-1; 9 nucleotides match TRBD2. From germline, CDR1 is SGHRS and CDR2 YFSETQ. The ends lost 4 bases at V and 0 bases at J; junction bases unmatched: 5. There are 16 residues in the CDR3. The CDR3 is CASSPTSGGSYNEQFF. The CDR3 region has the DNA TGCGCCAGCAGCCCGACTAGCGGAGGCTCCTACAATGAGCAGTTCTTC.

This clone was recorded a few times. The V gene is TRBV5-1, the J gene TRBJ2-1, with 7 bases matching TRBD2. The CDR3 length is 15 residues. Germline loops: CDR1 SGHRS, CDR2 YFSETQ. Germline trimming cut 0 bases from V and 7 bases from J; bases unmatched to any gene: 7. CDR3 nucleotide sequence: TGCGCCAGCAGCTTGGAGGGGCGGGAGTGGAATGAGCAGTTCTTC. Protein: CASSLEGREWNEQFF.

The rearrangement uses TRBV18 and TRBJ2-4; possibly TRBD1 for D (6 bases). The CDR3 has 15 amino acids. Deletions cut 2 bases from V and 6 bases from J, with 14 bases between. Germline V gives CDR1 KGHSH, CDR2 LQKENI. CDR3 sequence: CASSPGNRVGNIQYF. CDR3 nucleotide sequence: TGTGCCAGCTCACCAGGGAACAGGGTAGGAAACATTCAGTACTTC. The variable domain in full, completed from reference TRBV18 and TRBJ2-4, reads NAGVMQNPRHLVRRRGQEARLRCSPMKGHSHVYWYRQLPEEGLKFMVYLQKENIIDESGMPKERFSAEFPKEGPSILRIQQVVRGDSAAYFCASSPGNRVGNIQYFGAGTRLSVL.

The CDR3 sequence is CASSSIRTSGSSGEQFF. For the CDR3, the DNA is TGTGCCAGCAGCTCTATACGGACTAGCGGGAGCTCGGGTGAGCAGTTCTTC. The V gene is TRBV7-8, the J gene TRBJ2-1; 13 bases map to TRBD2. Trimming removed 4 bases from V and 9 bases from J; junction bases left unmatched: 12. Germline V lookup: CDR1 SGHVS, CDR2 FQNEAQ. This CDR3 region has 17 residues.

The J gene is TRBJ1-4, the V gene TRBV7-9, with 7 bases fitting TRBD1. CDR3 length: 14 amino acids. After removal of 5 bases from V and 7 bases from J, the junction contained 7 bases not matched to a gene. Germline V gene lookup returns CDR1 SEHNR and CDR2 FQNEAQ (reference sequence). CDR3 DNA sequence: TGTGCCAGCAGCAGAACGCGGGACAGTGAAAAACTGTTTTTT. It yields the protein CASSRTRDSEKLFF.

The CDR3: CASSPLQGATNEKLFF. The CDR3 coding sequence is TGTGCCAGCAGCCCTTTACAGGGCGCAACTAATGAAAAACTGTTTTTT. This chain joins TRBV7-2 and TRBJ1-4, with TRBD1 as a possible D gene (6 bases). The CDR3 consists of 16 residues. Germline CDR1 SGHTA, CDR2 FQGNSA. Trimming took 5 bases from V and 0 from J, leaving 13 bases between them.

The chain recombines TRBV9 with TRBJ1-5; 9 nucleotides match TRBD1. The V segment lost 0 bases and the J segment 4 bases; nucleotides outside the gene matches: 20. In germline, CDR1 is SGDLS, CDR2 YYNGEE. This CDR3 is built from 21 residues. The chain's CDR3 is CASSVVTEDPYRGLGNQPQHF. The CDR3 DNA reads as TGTGCCAGCAGCGTAGTTACAGAAGACCCATACAGGGGGCTCGGGAATCAGCCCCAGCATTTT.

The V and J genes are TRBV7-2 and TRBJ1-2, with no clear D. V was trimmed by 6 bases and J by 8 bases, leaving 22 bases between them. In germline, CDR1 is SGHTA, CDR2 FQGNSA. The CDR3 contains 15 residues. The CDR3 DNA reads as TGTGCCAGCAGTTCCCAGGCCTCCTTGAAAAGGGGCTACACCTTC. Protein product: CASSSQASLKRGYTF.

This clone was picked up a small number of times. This chain uses TRBV10-1 with TRBJ2-3; D possibly corresponds to TRBD2 (5 bases). The CDR3 contains 14 residues. CDR1 and CDR2 (germline): WNHNN, SYGVQD (reference sequence). V lost 7 bases and J 0 bases, leaving 11 bases between the germline ends. CDR3 sequence (DNA): TGCGCCAGCACGCTAGCAACTAGCACAGATACGCAGTATTTT. This sequence encodes CASTLATSTDTQYF.

This rearrangement joins TRBV7-6 to TRBJ2-5, with D hard to call. CDR1 SGHVS and CDR2 FNYEAQ come from the germline V gene. Between the trimmed V and J ends, which lost 3 bases and 3 bases, there was a span of 8 bases. The CDR3 has 13 amino acids. CDR3 loop: CASSFQPKETQYF. The CDR3 region has the DNA TGTGCCAGCAGCTTCCAACCGAAAGAGACCCAGTACTTC.

This clone was detected a few times. J is TRBJ1-5 and V is TRBV7-2; D unresolved. Per germline, CDR1 SGHTA and CDR2 FQGNSA. The CDR3 consists of 13 residues. The V gene lost 5 bases and the J gene lost 1 base, with 6 bases spanning the gap. CDR3 in amino acids: CASSPVSNQPQHF. In nucleotides, the CDR3 is TGTGCCAGCAGCCCCGTGAGCAATCAGCCCCAGCATTTT.